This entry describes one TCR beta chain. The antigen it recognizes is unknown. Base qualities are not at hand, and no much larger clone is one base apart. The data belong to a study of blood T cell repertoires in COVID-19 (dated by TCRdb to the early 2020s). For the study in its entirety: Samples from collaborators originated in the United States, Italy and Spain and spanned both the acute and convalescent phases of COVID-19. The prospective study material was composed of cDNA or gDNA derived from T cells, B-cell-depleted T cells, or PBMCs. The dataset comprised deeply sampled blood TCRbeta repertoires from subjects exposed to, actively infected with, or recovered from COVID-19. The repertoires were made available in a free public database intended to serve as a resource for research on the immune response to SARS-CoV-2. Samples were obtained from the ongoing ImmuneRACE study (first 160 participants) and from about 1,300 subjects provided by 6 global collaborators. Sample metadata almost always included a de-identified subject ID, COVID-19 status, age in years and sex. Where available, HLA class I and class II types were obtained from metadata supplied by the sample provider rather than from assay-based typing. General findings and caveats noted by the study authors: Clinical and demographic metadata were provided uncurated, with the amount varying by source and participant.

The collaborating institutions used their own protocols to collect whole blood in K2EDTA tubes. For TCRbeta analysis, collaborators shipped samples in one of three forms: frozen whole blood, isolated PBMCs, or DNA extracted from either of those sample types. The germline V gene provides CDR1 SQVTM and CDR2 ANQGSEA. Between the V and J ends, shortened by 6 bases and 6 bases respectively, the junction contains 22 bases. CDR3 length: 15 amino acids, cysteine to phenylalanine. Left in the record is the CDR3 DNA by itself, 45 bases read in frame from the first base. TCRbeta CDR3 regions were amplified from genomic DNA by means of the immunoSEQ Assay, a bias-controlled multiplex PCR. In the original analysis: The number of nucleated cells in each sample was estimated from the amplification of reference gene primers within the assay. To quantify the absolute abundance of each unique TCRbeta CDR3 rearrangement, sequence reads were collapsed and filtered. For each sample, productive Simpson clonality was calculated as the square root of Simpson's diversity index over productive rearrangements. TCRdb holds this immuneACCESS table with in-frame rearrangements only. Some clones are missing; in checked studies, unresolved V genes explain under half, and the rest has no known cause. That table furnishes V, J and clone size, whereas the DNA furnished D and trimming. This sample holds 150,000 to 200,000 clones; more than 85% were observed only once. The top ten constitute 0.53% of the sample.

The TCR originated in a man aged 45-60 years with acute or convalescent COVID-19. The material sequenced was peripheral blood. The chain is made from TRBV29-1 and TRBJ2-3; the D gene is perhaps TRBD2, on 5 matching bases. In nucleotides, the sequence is TGCAGCGTCCCCCGTCCCGAGGGCTACGAGGATACGCAGTATTTT. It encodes CSVPRPEGYEDTQYF.